This T cell receptor (beta chain) was documented in a study of cytomegalovirus exposure and HLA in healthy donors (dated by TCRdb to 2016 to 2017). Background for the entire study: An earlier analysis of some 550 of the donors reported 250 to 350 Gb of sequence data and 117 million unique TCR beta sequences from 150 million to 200 million T cells. The study aimed to test whether cataloging public T cell receptors could reveal signatures of past pathogen exposure. Donor age, sex, ethnicity and CMV serostatus were collected together with the repertoire data. Typing coverage varied by locus: roughly 629-630 donors for A, B, C, DRB1 and DQB1; 522 for DQA1; nearly 610 for DPA1; about 450 for DPB1. In a later genetic analysis, genome-wide SNP genotypes for about three fifths of the 666 donors were used, and that subset was treated as a discovery cohort. The later analysis used no new phenotypic data to find candidate immune exposures, relying instead on TCR beta sequences and their occurrence across donors. All discovery cohort repertoires had been generated using a single sequencing platform. On average, roughly 250,000 unique TCR beta nucleotide sequences were sequenced per donor among 398 genotyped donors of the cohort, with approximately 18% of those sequences being non-productive. Among the approximately 420 genotyped donors, around 81% belonged to the genetic ancestry cluster associated with self-reported Caucasian donors. Using immunosequencing, the study profiled T cell repertoires from roughly 650 subjects and related those repertoires to cytomegalovirus serostatus. To study patterns of TCR occurrence, a later analysis re-analyzed previously published TCR beta repertoires from 666 donors and added high-resolution HLA genotyping. Four or five DR-DQ haplotypes were handled as single units for association and clustering because linkage in the cohort was strong. An earlier analysis of approximately 630 of the donors applied high-throughput TCR beta sequencing to assess whether each TCR beta V gene segment acted as functional or pseudogenic. A separate validation cohort of 100 to 150 different subjects was used in addition to the roughly 640-subject first cohort. An early release that covered about 600 HLA-typed donors contained approximately 320 gigabases of sequencing data and 65 million to 100 million unique TCR sequences. Class I and class II HLA loci were covered by the typing at four-digit resolution. High-throughput TCR immunosequencing, statistical association of individual TCRs with disease status, and machine learning were combined to predict cytomegalovirus infection status.

The cohort consisted of 650 to 700 healthy bone marrow donors. All cohort members were sampled while nominally healthy, although unrecorded immune exposures were likely present. The donor tested CMV seropositive, placing the donor among the 289 seropositive members of the cohort. A peripheral blood sample was collected from each donor, and TCR beta sequencing was performed on peripheral blood mononuclear cells. The Qiagen DNeasy Blood Extraction Kit was used to extract genomic DNA from the blood cell samples. The library was prepared using the immunoSEQ multiplex PCR assay. For the multiplex PCR, a mixture combining 60 forward primers for TCR Vbeta segments and 13 reverse primers for TCR Jbeta segments was used. Amplification of the CDR3 region of rearranged TCR beta genes was performed with a multiplex PCR assay on genomic DNA. On the Illumina HiSeq System, the amplified TCR beta libraries were sequenced as 87-base-pair reads. The paper's data handling went like this. A later analysis counted tens of millions of unique TCR beta chains across the roughly 700 repertoires, and some 11 million of these chains were shared by at least two donors. Raw reads were error-corrected and collapsed into unique sequences by a nearest-neighbor algorithm in which closely related sequences were merged to remove PCR and sequencing errors. CDR3 sequences were aligned to IMGT reference sequences to assign V, D and J gene segments. For a sequence to be retained, a match of at least six nucleotides was required to both a V gene segment and a J gene segment. A rearrangement was called productive if the CDR3 had no stop codons and remained in frame with V and J, and every other rearrangement was called non-productive. Following IMGT convention, CDR3 was defined as the stretch from the second conserved V-encoded cysteine to the conserved J-encoded phenylalanine. The earlier analysis of about 640 of the donors excluded any sequence lacking an unambiguous match to a single V gene segment. An earlier analysis of 550 to 650 of the donors classified V segments as functional when productive rearrangements were above 56.7% and as segregating when the standard deviation between donors was above 5%. A statistical classification framework was developed to diagnose cytomegalovirus status using the catalog of TCR beta chain sequences. In a later analysis, TCR nucleotide sequences were compared against IMGT/GENE-DB human TR gene sequences so that V and J genes could be assigned. In a later analysis, CDR3 sequences and most-parsimonious VDJ recombination scenarios were assigned using the TCRdist pipeline. In a later analysis, each TCR beta chain was defined by its CDR3 amino acid sequence together with its V-gene family, and reads without a unique V-gene family were excluded. To address suspected cross-contamination and a sequencing artifact, a later analysis removed some 620 highly shared, low-generation-probability nucleotide sequences. A later analysis calculated a clonal expansion index for each public chain from normalized within-repertoire ranks of inferred template counts. A later analysis computed generation probabilities with a VDJ recombination model fitted to out-of-frame rearrangements, and checked the results against IGoR. A later analysis scored TCR-TCR, TCR-HLA and TCR-CMV co-occurrence with hypergeometric tests, applying a repertoire-size bias correction to TCR pairs. In a later analysis, false discovery rates were estimated by permuting HLA or CMV assignments 20 times. In a later analysis, co-occurring TCRs were grouped using DBSCAN, with TCRdist sequence similarity added in when clustering inside HLA-allele-positive subsets. For co-occurrence clustering, repertoires with fewer than 30,000 or more than 120,000 public chains were excluded, along with four or five repertoires with anomalous nucleotide sharing. TCRdb took over this immuneACCESS table, retaining in-frame rearrangements with V and J assigned. Such tables are incomplete; in checked studies, under half of the missing clones stem from an unresolved V gene, and the remainder is unexplained. V and J calls and clone size are as listed in that table; D and trimming were resolved from the DNA. Present in this sample are under 300,000 clones, just over 85% of which were seen just once. 3% to 4% of the sample is in the top ten clones.

A remark on this clone: This receptor's antigen is unknown. Base qualities are not recorded, but no much larger clone differs from it by a single base.

General study outcomes and caveats: HLA typing was unavailable for some donors at each locus, so association tests used only the typed subset. The study gave a list of under 200 TCR beta chains associated with cytomegalovirus. Immune exposure information for the cohort was limited to CMV serostatus. A later analysis found that TCR association rates varied across HLA loci, with DRB1 alleles showing the most associated TCRs and HLA-C alleles the fewest. The sequencing pipeline was judged likely to have produced a cluster of highly shared sequence variants as a technical artifact. A later genetic analysis reported fewer N-insertions in productive TCRs among donors in an Asian-associated ancestry cluster than the roughly 700-donor mean. Presence/absence analyses assumed roughly uniform sequencing depth across donors, an assumption that may not hold. A later analysis associated about 18,000 TCR beta sequences with specific HLA alleles at a false discovery rate of 0.05. A further reported finding was that TCR beta sequences accurately predicted the HLA-A and HLA-B alleles for most subjects in the first cohort. Most TCR sequences were seen in very few donors, while some public TCRs were found in many individuals. In a later analysis, several top co-occurrence clusters were reported to appear linked to parvovirus B19, influenza, CMV and Epstein-Barr virus. In an earlier analysis of 587 of the donors, most TCR beta V segments were observed in productive rearrangements about 87% or about 30% of the time, broadly matching IMGT annotations. Strong co-occurrence of HLA alleles, especially DR and DQ, made assigning TCR associations to individual alleles difficult. Linkage disequilibrium might explain the correlated functional status among segregating V segments, but an unknown experimental factor could not be excluded. Compared with equally common non-associated chains, HLA-associated TCR beta chains in a later analysis were more clonally expanded and had lower generation probabilities. According to the authors, the approach could potentially be generalized to other disease states and immunological phenotypes. In a later genetic analysis, a missense DCLRE1C variant was associated with V-gene and J-gene trimming of TCR beta chains, and the association was replicated in an independent cohort. The classifier was reported to diagnose cytomegalovirus status with high specificity and sensitivity in both the original cohort and the validation cohort. A later analysis found that most CMV-associated TCR beta chains appeared HLA-restricted, with HLA associations seemingly driven largely by CMV exposure. In vitro tests confirmed that a few of the cytomegalovirus-associated TCR beta chains recognize cytomegalovirus antigens. Because counts were too low, about 18 rarely observed V segments, including chromosome 9 orphons, were left out of the earlier analysis of 587 of the donors. This cohort had only TCR beta chains sequenced, and the lack of alpha or paired-chain data limited which features could be detected.

This clonotype was obtained from a man aged 35 to 55 in good health and CMV-seropositive. Sequenced: PBMCs.

CDR3 reads: CASSLALNTGELFF. The DNA sequence follows: TGTGCCAGCAGCTTGGCTCTTAACACCGGGGAGCTGTTTTTT. Rearrangement joined TRBV5-6 to TRBJ2-2, with no confidently assigned D gene. The germline V gene gives CDR1 as SGHDT and CDR2 as YYEEEE. V is reduced by 0 bases and J by 2 bases, leaving a spacing of 5 bases between them. There are 14 amino acids in the CDR3, from cysteine to phenylalanine inclusive. The only DNA kept is the CDR3, 42 bases in frame from the first base.